The rows below give T cell receptor beta chains drawn from one sample of a study of cytomegalovirus exposure and HLA in healthy donors. Clones were read by immunoSEQ multiplex PCR, and TCRdb kept only the in-frame ones, dropping some. The sample lists some 220,000 clones, around 80% occurring once. The material sequenced was PBMCs. The receptor set was obtained from a woman aged 35 to 49 in good health and CMV-seronegative. Both conserved end residues are part of each CDR3. The order of the fields is V gene, clone size, D gene, J gene, CDR3 protein, CDR3 DNA. The D gene is left open where the match is weak. Only part of the rows carry a size: once, few, many, or a class if the clone is expanded.

>TRBV7-9|-|-|TRBJ1-1
CSSSPRAGSEAFF
TGTTCCAGCAGCCCGAGGGCAGGTAGTGAAGCTTTCTTT
>TRBV5-6|-|-|TRBJ1-5
CASSLGRDNRNQPQHF
TGTGCCAGCAGCTTGGGCAGGGATAATCGCAATCAGCCCCAGCATTTT
>TRBV5-8|-|-|TRBJ1-2
CASSLARAVYGYTF
TGTGCCAGCAGCTTGGCCAGGGCAGTATATGGCTACACCTTC
>TRBV9|once|TRBD1|TRBJ2-7
CASSVGGQGFSEQYF
TGTGCCAGCAGCGTAGGGGGACAGGGCTTCAGCGAGCAGTACTTC
>TRBV18|-|-|TRBJ2-2
CASSPKSPGVGTGELFF
TGTGCCAGCTCACCGAAGTCCCCCGGGGTAGGCACCGGGGAGCTGTTTTTT
>TRBV6-5|-|-|TRBJ2-7
CASSSGTYEQYF
TGTGCCAGCAGTTCGGGGACCTACGAGCAGTACTTC
>TRBV6-5|-|TRBD1|TRBJ1-1
CASSPSGQRPKQAFF
TGTGCCAGCAGTCCCTCGGGACAGCGACCGAAACAAGCTTTCTTT
>TRBV30|-|-|TRBJ1-3
CAWRTTGAGNTIYF
TGTGCCTGGAGGACAACAGGAGCTGGAAACACCATATATTTT
>TRBV13|-|-|TRBJ2-7
CASSLGTAGEQYF
TGTGCCAGCAGCCTAGGGACAGCGGGCGAGCAGTACTTC
>TRBV7-9|-|-|TRBJ2-1
CASSLRGGGSYNEQFF
TGTGCCAGCAGCTTACGAGGGGGGGGGTCGTACAATGAGCAGTTCTTC
>TRBV27|-|-|TRBJ2-1
CASSKMTETLYNEQFF
TGTGCCAGCAGCAAAATGACAGAGACCTTATACAATGAGCAGTTCTTC
>TRBV6-5|-|-|TRBJ1-1
CASSYSSTVSRGAFF
TGTGCCAGCAGTTACTCGAGTACAGTCAGCCGGGGGGCTTTCTTT
>TRBV5-6|-|TRBD1|TRBJ2-3
CASSSFGQGARSDTQYF
TGTGCCAGCAGCAGCTTCGGTCAGGGGGCACGGTCAGATACGCAGTATTTT